Listed here are 27 T cell receptor beta chains from one sample, sequenced in a study of OX40 agonist ivuxolimab in advanced cancers. Library construction relied on the immunoSEQ multiplex PCR assay. Here the immuneACCESS table is served through TCRdb, limited to in-frame sequences with V and J called. Missing clones are a known gap in these copies; in checked studies unresolved V genes cover under half, and the rest lacks a known reason. For this sample there are just under 65,000 clones; about 90% appear just once. The ten largest make up less than 6% of the sample. This material consisted of CD4+ or CD8+ T cells sorted from blood, taken in a trial of the OX40 agonist ivuxolimab. The receptor source for this set is an adult with an advanced solid tumor such as melanoma, head and neck, liver or kidney cancer.

V is TRBV4-1 and J is TRBJ1-1; the D gene is possibly TRBD1 (5 bases). Trimming shortened V by 1 base and J by 1 base, and 16 bases separated the two germline ends. Germline lookup yields CDR1 MGHRA and CDR2 YSYEKL. The CDR3 contains 17 residues. CDR3 nucleotide sequence: TGCGCCAGCAGCCAAGTCGGGACGGGACGGCCGAACACTGAAGCTTTCTTT. The encoded protein is CASSQVGTGRPNTEAFF.

The chain joins TRBV5-1 to TRBJ2-7; 9 nucleotides align to TRBD1. V shed 4 bases and J 5 bases; nucleotides not matched to a gene: 10. This CDR3 is built from 15 residues. The germline V gene encodes CDR1 SGHRS and CDR2 YFSETQ. The CDR3 protein is CASSRGGTGNHEQYF. CDR3 DNA: TGCGCCAGCAGCCGAGGGGGGACAGGGAACCACGAGCAGTACTTC.

The chain carries TRBV18 and TRBJ2-7; no clear D. The CDR3 is 16 residues long. V was pared by 4 bases and J by 3 bases, with 19 bases between. Germline CDR1 and CDR2: KGHSH and LQKENI. The chain's CDR3 is CASSLELTGLDYEQYF. CDR3 DNA sequence: TGTGCCAGCTCACTCGAGTTAACCGGGTTGGACTACGAGCAGTACTTC.

The chain recombines TRBV7-3 with TRBJ2-1; 7 nucleotides line up with TRBD1. The CDR3 sequence is 17 residues long. Germline V gene sequence: CDR1 SGHTA, CDR2 FQGTGA. The V and J ends lost 5 bases and 0 bases, in that order; junction bases with no gene match: 10. The CDR3 loop is CASSHGTVVSSYNEQFF. The CDR3 DNA is TGTGCCAGCAGCCACGGGACAGTAGTTAGCTCCTACAATGAGCAGTTCTTC.

The chain links TRBV30 to TRBJ2-3, with TRBD2 identical over 7 bases. The trim removed 3 bases at V and 2 bases at J, leaving 5 bases unmatched. The CDR3 is made up of 14 amino acids. Germline V CDR1 and CDR2: GTSNPN, SVGIG (reference sequence). The CDR3 is CAWSGLELTDTQYF. In DNA form, the CDR3 reads TGTGCCTGGAGCGGACTAGAACTCACAGATACGCAGTATTTT.

The genes are TRBV30 and TRBJ2-7; D possibly corresponds to TRBD2 (6 bases). There are 12 residues in the CDR3. CDR1 is GTSNPN and CDR2 is SVGIG in the germline V gene (reference sequence). Trimming removed 3 bases at V and 6 bases at J, with 12 bases between. The CDR3 is CAWSGDFSEQYF. DNA for the CDR3: TGTGCCTGGAGCGGGGACTTCAGCGAGCAGTACTTC.

The CDR3 region has the DNA TGTGCCAGCAGCTTAGAAGGCCCCAGGGGGGCTTATGGCTACACCTTC. Translation: CASSLEGPRGAYGYTF. The chain carries TRBV7-9 and TRBJ1-2, with 7 bases fitting TRBD1. This CDR3 has 16 residues. V was clipped by 1 base and J by 5 bases; unmatched bases: 10. Germline CDR1 is SEHNR and CDR2 is FQNEAQ (reference sequence).

The chain links TRBV4-1 to TRBJ2-7; 11 nucleotides line up with TRBD2. The V gene end was trimmed by 4 bases and the J gene end by 4 bases; junction bases not matched to a gene: 6. This CDR3 has 15 amino acids. The germline V gene has CDR1 MGHRA and CDR2 YSYEKL. CDR3 amino acids: CASSPTSGSIYEQYF. The CDR3 coding sequence is TGCGCCAGCAGCCCTACTAGCGGGAGCATATACGAGCAGTACTTC.

This clone is a singleton in its sample. The genes are TRBV15 and TRBJ2-5; D is uncertain. The CDR3 sequence is 12 residues long. The germline V gene has CDR1 LNHNV and CDR2 YYDKDF (reference sequence). V lost 5 bases, J lost 5 bases, and 9 bases lay in between. CDR3 coding DNA: TGTGCCACCAGCCCCCGCTCGGAGACCCAGTACTTC. Translated: CATSPRSETQYF.

J is TRBJ2-1 and V is TRBV12-5, with D possibly being TRBD2 (6 bases). This CDR3 is built from 18 residues. The germline gives CDR1 LGHNT, CDR2 FRNRAP. The V and J ends lost 1 base and 5 bases respectively, with 21 bases between them. CDR3 loop: CASGLAQSTPKRDNEQFF. The CDR3 DNA follows: TGTGCTAGTGGTTTGGCCCAAAGTACCCCTAAGCGGGACAATGAGCAGTTCTTC.

J is TRBJ2-5 and V is TRBV5-1; 8 bases are a match to TRBD1. The V and J ends lost 0 bases and 5 bases, in that order; junction bases with no gene match: 6. Germline V gene lookup returns CDR1 SGHRS and CDR2 YFSETQ. The CDR3 extends over 15 amino acids. The CDR3 nucleotides are TGCGCCAGCAGCTTGGTTCCAGGGGGCTTCGAGACCCAGTACTTC. Its protein is CASSLVPGGFETQYF.

The CDR3 is CASSYDPNGNTIYF. In nucleotides, the CDR3 is TGTGCCAGCAGTTACGACCCAAACGGAAACACCATATATTTT. The rearrangement uses TRBV6-5 and TRBJ1-3; no clear D. CDR1 and CDR2 from the germline V gene are MNHEY and SVGAGI. V was shortened by 2 bases and J by 4 bases, with 9 bases between the two germline ends. This CDR3 region has 14 residues.

The J gene is TRBJ2-1, the V gene TRBV30; 12 positions match TRBD2. CDR3 length: 18 residues. CDR1 is GTSNPN, CDR2 SVGIG, per germline (reference sequence). The ends lost 2 bases at V and 2 bases at J; junction bases unmatched: 10. The CDR3 region is CAWSTRLAGVGTYNEQFF. The CDR3 bases are TGTGCCTGGAGTACCAGACTAGCGGGAGTGGGTACCTACAATGAGCAGTTCTTC.

The V gene is TRBV29-1, the J gene TRBJ2-7; TRBD2 might be the D (5 bases). The CDR3 is 13 amino acids. The V end lost 4 bases, the J end lost 2 bases, and 12 bases lay between the germline ends. Per germline, CDR1 SQVTM and CDR2 ANQGSEA. CDR3 DNA: TGCAGCGTTGGCCTAGCAACCGCCTACGAGCAGTACTTC. This gives the protein CSVGLATAYEQYF.

In DNA, the CDR3 is TGTGCCAGCAGGCCCACTAGCGGGAGGGAGGGTGGCACAGATACGCAGTATTTT. Its translation is CASRPTSGREGGTDTQYF. The chain recombines TRBV7-8 with TRBJ2-3, with 13 positions matching TRBD2. The CDR3 length is 18 residues. Trimming removed 6 bases from V and 1 base from J; junction bases left unmatched: 10. Germline CDR1 SGHVS, CDR2 FQNEAQ.

The chain couples TRBV7-2 to TRBJ2-5; TRBD2 matches 8 bases. CDR1 is SGHTA, CDR2 FQGNSA, per germline. CDR3 length: 17 amino acids. The junction had 15 bases not matched to a gene; V was cut back by 8 bases and J by 1 base. The CDR3: CASATAPRGRSQETQYF. The DNA of the CDR3 is TGTGCCAGCGCCACGGCCCCTCGCGGGAGGTCCCAAGAGACCCAGTACTTC.

V is TRBV6-5 and J is TRBJ2-7, with 7 bases that match TRBD2. V was pared by 4 bases and J by 6 bases, with 15 bases of the junction left unmatched. The CDR3 runs 16 residues. Germline V lookup: CDR1 MNHEY, CDR2 SVGAGI. For the CDR3, the DNA is TGTGCCAGCAGTTGGGGAGGGACTTCCCAGGTCTCCGAGCAGTACTTC. Its translation: CASSWGGTSQVSEQYF.

This sequence joins TRBV4-2 and TRBJ2-5, with D perhaps TRBD1 or TRBD2 (7 bases each). Germline lookup yields CDR1 LGHNA and CDR2 YNFKEQ. Trimming removed 1 base from V and 4 bases from J, with 13 bases in between. The length of the CDR3 is 15 residues. The CDR3 here is CASSQGQGGPETQYF. Here the CDR3 DNA reads TGTGCCAGCAGCCAAGGGCAGGGGGGGCCAGAGACCCAGTACTTC.

The V gene is TRBV6-6, the J gene TRBJ1-2, with D possibly TRBD1 on 6 matching bases. Trimming cost V 0 bases and J 7 bases, with 12 bases left between them. This CDR3 has 14 amino acids. In germline, CDR1 is MNHNY, CDR2 SVGAGI (reference sequence). The CDR3 is CASSYSSGGGGYTF. CDR3 DNA: TGTGCCAGCAGTTACTCGAGCGGGGGCGGTGGCTACACCTTC.

This chain joins TRBV29-1 and TRBJ2-3; D uncertain. The germline gives CDR1 SQVTM, CDR2 ANQGSEA. Trimming removed 6 bases from V and 6 bases from J, with 4 bases in between. The length of the CDR3 is 9 residues. This CDR3 is CSVGDTQYF. The DNA of the CDR3 is TGCAGCGTGGGGGATACGCAGTATTTT.

The rearrangement joins TRBV7-6 to TRBJ2-1; 9 bases are shared with TRBD2. CDR3 length: 15 amino acids. The trim removed 8 bases at V and 9 bases at J, leaving 14 bases unmatched. CDR1 and CDR2 (germline): SGHVS, FNYEAQ. The CDR3 here is CASGGLAGGGSEQFF. For the CDR3, the DNA is TGTGCCAGCGGGGGACTAGCAGGGGGAGGGAGTGAGCAGTTCTTC.

V usage is TRBV14 and J usage is TRBJ2-1; maybe TRBD2 (6 bases). Trimming left V 4 bases short and J 3 bases short, with 10 bases between. CDR1 and CDR2 from the germline V gene are SGHDN and FVKESK. This CDR3 comprises 14 residues. CDR3 sequence reads: CASSPGLFYNEQFF. The DNA of the CDR3 is TGTGCCAGCAGCCCGGGACTTTTCTACAATGAGCAGTTCTTC.

The gene calls are TRBV7-3 and TRBJ2-5; 9 nucleotides align to TRBD2. V shed 2 bases, J shed 5 bases, and the junction held 6 bases outside the gene matches. This CDR3 has 15 amino acids. Germline CDR1 is SGHTA and CDR2 is FQGTGA. CDR3 region: CASSLYPSGGETQYF. The CDR3, as DNA: TGTGCCAGCAGCTTATACCCAAGCGGGGGGGAGACCCAGTACTTC.

The chain carries TRBV5-1 and TRBJ2-1; D gene unclear. The V end was cut by 4 bases, the J end by 6 bases, with 17 bases between. This CDR3 contains 15 residues. Looked up from germline, CDR1 is SGHRS and CDR2 is YFSETQ. The CDR3 DNA reads as TGCGCCAGCAGCCCTGATTCGCGGAGCCCCAATGAGCAGTTCTTC. This sequence encodes CASSPDSRSPNEQFF.

The chain has TRBV4-2 and TRBJ2-4; 9 bases agree with TRBD2. The CDR3 extends over 19 amino acids. The J segment lost 1 base and the V segment lost 3 bases, leaving 13 bases of the junction unmatched. Looked up from germline, CDR1 is LGHNA and CDR2 is YNFKEQ. As DNA, the CDR3 is TGTGCCAGCAGCCAGGAGGGGGCGGGAGGGCCAGTTGCCAAAAACATTCAGTACTTC. Translated, it gives CASSQEGAGGPVAKNIQYF.

This clone was seen a handful of times. The rearrangement uses TRBV19 and TRBJ2-3, with a possible D match to TRBD2 (6 bases). Deletions cut 6 bases from V and 3 bases from J, with 13 bases between. The CDR3 length is 14 residues. The germline V gene encodes CDR1 LNHDA and CDR2 SQIVND (reference sequence). The CDR3 region has the DNA TGTGCCAGTAGATCCCGGACTATTACAGATACGCAGTATTTT. The encoded protein is CASRSRTITDTQYF.

CDR3 DNA sequence: TGTGCCAGTAGTATAGTCGGGGGAGCGGGCACCGGGGAGCTGTTTTTT. Protein product: CASSIVGGAGTGELFF. The chain couples TRBV19 to TRBJ2-2; possibly TRBD2 for D (6 bases). This CDR3 has 16 amino acids. The germline gives CDR1 LNHDA, CDR2 SQIVND (reference sequence). V shed 1 base and J shed 4 bases, with 13 bases lying between them.